The 3 T cell receptor beta chains reported below all come from one sample, sequenced in a study of T cell changes during pregnancy in multiple sclerosis. Clones were sequenced by immunoSEQ multiplex PCR, and TCRdb holds only the in-frame ones, with some missing. The profile shows over 65,000 clones, 91% of them singletons. Source: peripheral blood, taken in the first trimester of pregnancy. The receptors were gathered from a female donor with multiple sclerosis, enrolled in a pregnancy study.

This chain uses TRBV5-5 with TRBJ2-1, with D tentatively TRBD2 (5 bases). V lost 0 bases, J lost 6 bases, and 13 bases lay in between. The CDR3 extends over 15 amino acids. Germline lookup yields CDR1 SGHKS and CDR2 YYEKEE (reference sequence). The CDR3: CASSLVGPRGNEQFF. For the CDR3, the DNA is TGTGCCAGCAGCTTGGTAGGTCCCCGGGGCAATGAGCAGTTCTTC.

The chain recombines TRBV19 with TRBJ2-7; TRBD2 might be the D (6 bases). The CDR3 spans 13 residues. V dropped 6 bases and J dropped 2 bases, with 11 bases sitting between them. In germline, CDR1 is LNHDA, CDR2 SQIVND (reference sequence). In DNA form, the CDR3 reads TGTGCCAGTAGGGACTATGCCACCTACGAGCAGTACTTC. This translates into CASRDYATYEQYF.

V gene TRBV28 combines with J gene TRBJ2-1; 7 nucleotides line up with TRBD2. CDR1 is MDHEN, CDR2 SYDVKM, per germline. Trimming cost V 9 bases and J 8 bases; bases outside gene matches: 10. This CDR3 comprises 13 residues. CDR3 nucleotide sequence: TGTGCCAGTCGGACTAGTAATTCCGATGAGCAGTTCTTC. Protein sequence: CASRTSNSDEQFF.